This T cell receptor beta chain was sequenced for a study of T cell responses to AZD1222 COVID-19 vaccine. General study results and limits: Seropositive status at baseline applied to only a handful of AZD1222 recipients.

Trimming removed 0 bases at V and 0 bases at J, with 9 bases between. Germline V gene data show CDR1 as SGHRS and CDR2 as YFSETQ. The CDR3 is 15 amino acids. Data came from immunoSEQ multiplex PCR; TCRdb stores just in-frame clones and leaves some out. The repertoire holds 120,000 to 150,000 clones, 70% to 90% seen once, with about 4.4% in the top ten. About this clone itself: The target antigen is unknown.

The source of this sequence is an adult in good health. V gene TRBV5-1 combines with J gene TRBJ1-1; D is unresolved. The sample was peripheral blood, taken on day 0 of AZD1222 vaccination. CDR3 region: CASSLAPGMNTEAFF. The CDR3 nucleotides are TGCGCCAGCAGCTTGGCCCCGGGGATGAACACTGAAGCTTTCTTT.